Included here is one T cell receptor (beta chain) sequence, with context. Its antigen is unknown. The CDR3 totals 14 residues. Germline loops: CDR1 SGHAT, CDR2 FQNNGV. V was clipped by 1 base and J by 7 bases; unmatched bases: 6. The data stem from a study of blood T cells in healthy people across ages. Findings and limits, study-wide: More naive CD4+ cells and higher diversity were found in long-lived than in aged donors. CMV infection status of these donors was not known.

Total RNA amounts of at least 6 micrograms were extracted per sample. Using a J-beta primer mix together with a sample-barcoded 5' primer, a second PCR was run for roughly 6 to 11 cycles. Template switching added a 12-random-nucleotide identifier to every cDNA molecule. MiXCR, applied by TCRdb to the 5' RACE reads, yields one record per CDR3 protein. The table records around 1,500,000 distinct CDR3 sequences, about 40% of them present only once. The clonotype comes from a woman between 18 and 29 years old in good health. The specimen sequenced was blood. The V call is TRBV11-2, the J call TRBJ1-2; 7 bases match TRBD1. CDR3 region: CASSLVGGAVGYTF. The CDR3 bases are TGTGCCAGCAGCTTAGTAGGGGGCGCGGTTGGCTACACCTTC.